These T cell receptor beta chains were read from a single sample in a study of neurological immune-mediated disorders. TCRdb redid the calling of the 5' RACE reads with MiXCR, one entry per CDR3 protein. Of about 120,000 distinct CDR3 sequences in the sample, about 3.4% were seen once. Source material: PBMCs. The receptors were gathered from a woman aged 25 to 39 with multiple sclerosis. Each CDR3 is given with its conserved first and last residue. Fields, in order: V gene, J gene, clone size, D gene, CDR3 protein, CDR3 DNA. D genes are given only for firm matches. A clone size is listed for some rows: how often the clone was seen (once, few, many), or a class if it is expanded.

V: TRBV3-1
J: TRBJ2-1
size: many
D: TRBD2
CDR3: CASSHGLAGPNYNEQFF
DNA: TGTGCCAGCAGCCATGGACTAGCGGGACCAAACTACAATGAGCAGTTCTTC

V: TRBV5-1
J: TRBJ2-3
size: many
D: -
CDR3: CASSLGGLITDTQYF
DNA: TGCGCCAGCAGCTTGGGGGGCTTAATCACAGATACGCAGTATTTT

V: TRBV7-9
J: TRBJ1-4
size: many
D: -
CDR3: CASSLVEEKLFF
DNA: TGTGCCAGCAGCTTAGTTGAAGAAAAACTGTTTTTT

V: TRBV5-1
J: TRBJ2-1
size: many
D: -
CDR3: CASSPRGPAAQFF
DNA: TGCGCCAGCAGCCCTCGTGGGCCTGCGGCGCAGTTCTTC

V: TRBV7-9
J: TRBJ1-1
size: -
D: -
CDR3: CASSPDLGSENTEAFF
DNA: TGTGCCAGCAGCCCAGACCTGGGGTCCGAGAACACTGAAGCTTTCTTT

V: TRBV27
J: TRBJ2-7
size: many
D: TRBD2
CDR3: CASSGLAGVASHEQYF
DNA: TGTGCCAGCAGTGGACTAGCGGGAGTGGCCTCCCACGAGCAGTACTTC

V: TRBV5-1
J: TRBJ2-1
size: many
D: -
CDR3: CASSWDGRTNNEQFF
DNA: TGCGCCAGCAGCTGGGACGGACGCACGAACAATGAGCAGTTCTTC

V: TRBV20-1
J: TRBJ2-3
size: many
D: -
CDR3: CSARLGTSTDTQYF
DNA: TGCAGTGCTAGGCTCGGGACTAGCACAGATACGCAGTATTTT

V: TRBV20-1
J: TRBJ1-5
size: many
D: -
CDR3: CSAIVSGRDTPQHF
DNA: TGCAGTGCTATCGTTTCAGGGCGGGATACGCCCCAGCATTTT

V: TRBV5-1
J: TRBJ1-1
size: many
D: TRBD1
CDR3: CASSPWSGGTEAFF
DNA: TGCGCCAGCAGCCCCTGGTCAGGGGGCACTGAAGCTTTCTTT

V: TRBV12-3/TRBV12-4
J: TRBJ1-1
size: many
D: -
CDR3: CASSLRDIRTEAFF
DNA: TGTGCCAGCAGTCTCAGGGACATTCGCACTGAAGCTTTCTTT

V: TRBV6-5
J: TRBJ2-1
size: many
D: -
CDR3: CASSYSNSGEQFF
DNA: TGTGCCAGCAGTTACTCGAATAGTGGTGAGCAGTTCTTC

V: TRBV18
J: TRBJ2-5
size: many
D: TRBD1
CDR3: CASSPRGQGLPETQYF
DNA: TGTGCCAGCTCACCTCGGGGACAGGGTCTTCCCGAGACCCAGTACTTC

V: TRBV20-1
J: TRBJ2-7
size: many
D: -
CDR3: CSAPWGNEQYF
DNA: TGCAGTGCGCCTTGGGGCAACGAGCAGTACTTC

V: TRBV30
J: TRBJ1-6
size: many
D: TRBD1
CDR3: CAWRGQGNSPLHF
DNA: TGTGCCTGGCGGGGACAGGGAAATTCACCCCTCCACTTT

V: TRBV28
J: TRBJ2-7
size: many
D: -
CDR3: CASSFLVSYEQYF
DNA: TGTGCCAGCAGTTTTCTCGTTTCCTACGAGCAGTACTTC

V: TRBV6-5
J: TRBJ2-7
size: many
D: TRBD1
CDR3: CASSTSTGAYEQYF
DNA: TGTGCCAGCAGTACCTCGACAGGGGCCTACGAGCAGTACTTC

V: TRBV6-5
J: TRBJ2-7
size: many
D: -
CDR3: CASSYGFRGGLREQYF
DNA: TGTGCCAGCAGTTACGGCTTCAGGGGGGGATTACGCGAGCAGTACTTC

V: TRBV30
J: TRBJ1-1
size: few
D: TRBD1
CDR3: CACYPEGTEKAEAFF
DNA: TGTGCCTGTTATCCTGAAGGGACAGAAAAGGCTGAAGCTTTCTTT

V: TRBV30
J: TRBJ2-1
size: many
D: TRBD2
CDR3: CAWSVSGSSYNEQFF
DNA: TGTGCCTGGAGTGTTAGCGGGAGCTCCTACAATGAGCAGTTCTTC

V: TRBV13
J: TRBJ1-5
size: many
D: -
CDR3: CASSFGVRGNQPQHF
DNA: TGTGCCAGCAGCTTTGGGGTTAGGGGCAATCAGCCCCAGCATTTT

V: TRBV27
J: TRBJ2-7
size: many
D: -
CDR3: CASSSSSEQYF
DNA: TGTGCCAGCAGTTCCAGCAGCGAGCAGTACTTC

V: TRBV12-3/TRBV12-4
J: TRBJ1-2
size: few
D: -
CDR3: CASSLAGGPYGYTF
DNA: TGTGCCAGCAGTTTAGCTGGGGGACCCTATGGCTACACCTTC

V: TRBV20-1
J: TRBJ1-5
size: many
D: TRBD1
CDR3: CSARVIGQGNQPQHF
DNA: TGCAGTGCTAGGGTGATAGGACAGGGCAATCAGCCCCAGCATTTT

V: TRBV15
J: TRBJ1-1
size: many
D: -
CDR3: CATSRGSDIMNTEAFF
DNA: TGTGCCACCAGCAGAGGATCGGACATCATGAACACTGAAGCTTTCTTT

V: TRBV12-3/TRBV12-4
J: TRBJ2-1
size: many
D: -
CDR3: CASTEYNEQFF
DNA: TGTGCCAGCACGGAATACAATGAGCAGTTCTTC

V: TRBV5-1
J: TRBJ2-1
size: many
D: TRBD2
CDR3: CASSLVSGGSPEQFF
DNA: TGCGCCAGCAGCTTGGTTTCGGGCGGGAGTCCTGAGCAGTTCTTC

V: TRBV6-5
J: TRBJ1-1
size: many
D: -
CDR3: CASSVWGTGKVNTEAFF
DNA: TGTGCCAGCAGTGTATGGGGTACAGGGAAAGTAAACACTGAAGCTTTCTTT

V: TRBV25-1
J: TRBJ2-2
size: many
D: -
CDR3: CASSEWRETGELFF
DNA: TGTGCCAGCAGTGAATGGAGAGAAACCGGGGAGCTGTTTTTT

V: TRBV5-1
J: TRBJ2-7
size: many
D: -
CDR3: CASSLGGAGGEQYF
DNA: TGCGCCAGCAGCTTGGGTGGGGCAGGAGGCGAGCAGTACTTC

V: TRBV7-8
J: TRBJ2-2
size: many
D: TRBD1
CDR3: CASSLGTGGHGELFF
DNA: TGTGCCAGCAGCTTAGGCACAGGGGGCCACGGGGAGCTGTTTTTT

V: TRBV5-6
J: TRBJ2-1
size: many
D: -
CDR3: CASSLGSGDNEQFF
DNA: TGTGCCAGCAGCCTTGGGTCTGGGGACAATGAGCAGTTCTTC

V: TRBV5-1
J: TRBJ2-3
size: many
D: -
CDR3: CASSLASDTDTQYF
DNA: TGCGCCAGCAGCTTGGCTTCAGACACAGATACGCAGTATTTT

V: TRBV20-1
J: TRBJ1-1
size: many
D: TRBD1
CDR3: CSARAYTGDGTMNTEAFF
DNA: TGCAGTGCTAGAGCCTATACAGGGGATGGAACTATGAACACTGAAGCTTTCTTT

V: TRBV5-1
J: TRBJ1-1
size: many
D: TRBD1
CDR3: CASSLVGGANTEAFF
DNA: TGCGCCAGCAGCTTGGTAGGGGGCGCGAACACTGAAGCTTTCTTT

V: TRBV4-1
J: TRBJ2-1
size: many
D: -
CDR3: CASSQDLSPPLDEQFF
DNA: TGCGCCAGCAGCCAAGATCTGTCACCTCCTTTGGATGAGCAGTTCTTC

V: TRBV12-3/TRBV12-4
J: TRBJ2-1
size: many
D: -
CDR3: CASSGLVNNEQFF
DNA: TGTGCCAGCAGTGGACTGGTAAACAATGAGCAGTTCTTC

V: TRBV5-1
J: TRBJ2-3
size: -
D: TRBD2
CDR3: CASRPSGATDTQYF
DNA: TGCGCCAGCAGGCCTAGCGGGGCGACAGATACGCAGTATTTT

V: TRBV6-1
J: TRBJ1-1
size: many
D: -
CDR3: CASSENGNTEAFF
DNA: TGTGCCAGCAGTGAAAACGGAAACACTGAAGCTTTCTTT

V: TRBV14
J: TRBJ1-2
size: many
D: -
CDR3: CASSQLGRSSFYGYTF
DNA: TGTGCCAGCAGCCAACTGGGCCGCTCCTCCTTCTATGGCTACACCTTC

V: TRBV12-3/TRBV12-4
J: TRBJ2-7
size: many
D: TRBD1
CDR3: CASSRRDSLGWQYF
DNA: TGTGCCAGCAGCCGTAGGGACAGCTTGGGTTGGCAGTACTTC

V: TRBV20-1
J: TRBJ2-5
size: many
D: -
CDR3: CSARDLRIQETQYF
DNA: TGCAGTGCTAGAGATCTCCGAATCCAAGAGACCCAGTACTTC